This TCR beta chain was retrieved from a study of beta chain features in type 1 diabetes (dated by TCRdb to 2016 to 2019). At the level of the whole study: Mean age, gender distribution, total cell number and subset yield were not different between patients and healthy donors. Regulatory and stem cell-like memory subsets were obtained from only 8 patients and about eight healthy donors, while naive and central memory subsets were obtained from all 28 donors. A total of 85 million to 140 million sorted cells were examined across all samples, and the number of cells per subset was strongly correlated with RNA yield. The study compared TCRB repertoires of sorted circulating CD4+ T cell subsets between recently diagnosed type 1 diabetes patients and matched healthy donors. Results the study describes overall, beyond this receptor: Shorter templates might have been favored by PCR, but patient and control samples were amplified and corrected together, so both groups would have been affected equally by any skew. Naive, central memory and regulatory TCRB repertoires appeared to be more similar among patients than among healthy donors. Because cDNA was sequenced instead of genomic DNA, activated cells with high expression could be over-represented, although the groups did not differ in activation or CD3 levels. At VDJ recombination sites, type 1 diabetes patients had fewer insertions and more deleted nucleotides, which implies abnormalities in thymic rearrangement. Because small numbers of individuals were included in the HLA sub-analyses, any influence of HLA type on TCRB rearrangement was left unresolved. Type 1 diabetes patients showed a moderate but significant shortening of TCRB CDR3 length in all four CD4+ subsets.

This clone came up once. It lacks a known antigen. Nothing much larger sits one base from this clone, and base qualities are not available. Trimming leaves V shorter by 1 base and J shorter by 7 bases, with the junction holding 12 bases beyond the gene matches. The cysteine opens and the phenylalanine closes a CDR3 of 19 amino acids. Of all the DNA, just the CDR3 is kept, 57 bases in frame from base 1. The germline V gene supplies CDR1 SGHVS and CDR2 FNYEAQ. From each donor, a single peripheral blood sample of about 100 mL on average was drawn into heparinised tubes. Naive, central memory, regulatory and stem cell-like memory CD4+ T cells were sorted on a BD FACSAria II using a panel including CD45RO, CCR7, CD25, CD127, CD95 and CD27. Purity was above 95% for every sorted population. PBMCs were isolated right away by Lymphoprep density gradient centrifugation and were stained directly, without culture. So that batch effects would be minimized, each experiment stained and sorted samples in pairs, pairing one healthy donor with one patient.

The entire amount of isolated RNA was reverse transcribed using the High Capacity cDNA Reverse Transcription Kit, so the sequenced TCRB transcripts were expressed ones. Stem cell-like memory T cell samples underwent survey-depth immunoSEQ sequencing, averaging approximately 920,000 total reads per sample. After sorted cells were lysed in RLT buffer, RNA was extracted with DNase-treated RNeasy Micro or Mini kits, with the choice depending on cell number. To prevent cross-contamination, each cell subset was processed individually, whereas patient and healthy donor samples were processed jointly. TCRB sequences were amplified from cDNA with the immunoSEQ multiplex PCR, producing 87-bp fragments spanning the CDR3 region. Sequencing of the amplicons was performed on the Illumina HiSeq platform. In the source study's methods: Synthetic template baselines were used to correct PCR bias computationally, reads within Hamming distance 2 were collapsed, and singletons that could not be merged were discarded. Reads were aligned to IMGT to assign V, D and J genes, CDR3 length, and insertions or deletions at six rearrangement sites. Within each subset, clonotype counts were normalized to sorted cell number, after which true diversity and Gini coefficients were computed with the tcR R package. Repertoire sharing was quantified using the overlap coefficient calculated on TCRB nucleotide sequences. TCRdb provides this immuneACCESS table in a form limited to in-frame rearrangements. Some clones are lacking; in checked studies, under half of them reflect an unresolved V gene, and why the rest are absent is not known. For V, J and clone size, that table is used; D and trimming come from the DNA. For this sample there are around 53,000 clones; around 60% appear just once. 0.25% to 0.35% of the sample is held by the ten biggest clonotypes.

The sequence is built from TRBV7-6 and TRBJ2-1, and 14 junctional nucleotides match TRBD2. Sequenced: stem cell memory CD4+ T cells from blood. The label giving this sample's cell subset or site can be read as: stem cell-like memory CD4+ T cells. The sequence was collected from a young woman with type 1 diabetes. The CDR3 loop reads CASSLDSGTSGSWGNEQFF. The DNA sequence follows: TGTGCCAGCAGCTTAGATTCTGGGACTAGCGGGAGTTGGGGGAATGAGCAGTTCTTC.